The 24 T cell receptor beta chains reported below all come from one sample, sequenced in a study of blood T cell repertoires in COVID-19. The repertoire was sequenced with immunoSEQ multiplex PCR; TCRdb's copy has only in-frame clones and lacks some. The data contain about 250,000 clones, less than 90% of them singletons. Sequencing input: PBMCs or T cells enriched from blood (not recorded which). These receptors were collected from a woman between 45 and 65 years old who had recovered from COVID-19.

V and J are TRBV28 and TRBJ2-7, with TRBD1 matching 9 bases. The CDR3 spans 15 residues. The V gene end was trimmed by 5 bases and the J gene end by 2 bases; junction bases not matched to a gene: 7. Germline V lookup: CDR1 MDHEN, CDR2 SYDVKM. The CDR3 DNA follows: TGTGCCAGCAGTCCACACCGACAGGGGGCCTACGAGCAGTACTTC. It codes for CASSPHRQGAYEQYF. Combining the CDR3 with reference TRBV28 and TRBJ2-7 gives the whole variable domain DVKVTQSSRYLVKRTGEKVFLECVQDMDHENMFWYRQDPGLGLRLIYFSYDVKMKEKGDIPEGYSVSREKKERFSLILESASTNQTSMYLCASSPHRQGAYEQYFGPGTRLTVT.

V is TRBV27 and J is TRBJ2-1, with D perhaps TRBD2 (5 bases). The V end lost 5 bases, the J end lost 6 bases, and 11 bases lay between the germline ends. The CDR3 loop spans 13 amino acids. Germline V gene data show CDR1 as MNHEY and CDR2 as SMNVEV (reference sequence). This chain's CDR3 is CASSTEAGNEQFF. DNA of the CDR3: TGTGCCAGCAGTACGGAGGCTGGCAATGAGCAGTTCTTC.

J is TRBJ2-5 and V is TRBV6-2 or TRBV6-3; D possibly corresponds to TRBD1 (5 bases). Trimming removed 6 bases from V and 4 bases from J, with 15 bases in between. Germline CDR1 and CDR2: MNHEY and SVGEGT. This CDR3 has 14 amino acids. The CDR3 here is CASSSTELGETQYF. The CDR3 coding sequence is TGTGCCAGCAGCTCGACAGAATTAGGAGAGACCCAGTACTTC.

V usage is TRBV3-1 (or the pseudogene TRBV3-2) and J usage is TRBJ2-5; 9 nucleotides match TRBD2. The CDR3 is 15 amino acids. Germline V gene data show CDR1 as LGHDT and CDR2 as YNNKEL (reference sequence). The V and J ends lost 4 bases and 0 bases, in that order; junction bases with no gene match: 3. CDR3: CASSPLAGYQETQYF. The CDR3 DNA follows: TGTGCCAGCAGCCCCCTAGCGGGGTACCAAGAGACCCAGTACTTC.

This clone appeared once. V is TRBV21-1 and J is TRBJ1-2; TRBD1, the table's D call, was not compared with the DNA. TRBV21-1 is reported as a pseudogene. This CDR3 has 15 amino acids. CDR3 nucleotide sequence: TGTGCCAGCAGCAAACCGATGCAGAAGAACTATGGCTACACCTTC. Its translation: CASSKPMQKNYGYTF.

The chain employs TRBV28 and TRBJ1-1; TRBD1 aligns across 8 bases. The trim removed 5 bases at V and 8 bases at J, leaving 13 bases unmatched. Germline values: CDR1 MDHEN, CDR2 SYDVKM. The CDR3 contains 15 residues. The CDR3 protein is CASSGTGTGANEAFF. In DNA, the CDR3 is TGTGCCAGCAGTGGCACCGGGACAGGCGCTAACGAAGCTTTCTTT.

CDR3 nucleotides: TGTGCCAGCAGTTACGTAGCGGGGTACACAGATACGCAGTATTTT. Protein product: CASSYVAGYTDTQYF. The V and J genes are TRBV6-5 and TRBJ2-3; 8 bases are a match to TRBD2. The CDR3 consists of 15 residues. V shed 2 bases, J shed 2 bases, and the junction held 3 bases outside the gene matches. The germline V gene has CDR1 MNHEY and CDR2 SVGAGI.

Only one count was recorded for this clone. The chain uses TRBV6-5 and TRBJ2-1; D possibly corresponds to TRBD2 (6 bases). From germline, CDR1 is MNHEY and CDR2 SVGAGI. Trimming shortened V by 6 bases and J by 5 bases, and 17 bases separated the two germline ends. This CDR3 is built from 15 residues. The CDR3 sequence: CASSHRQRGDNEQFF. CDR3 nucleotides: TGTGCCAGCAGCCACCGACAGCGCGGGGACAATGAGCAGTTCTTC.

This clone was detected only once. The CDR3 region is CASSLGSGGVNTEAFF. Written as DNA, the CDR3 is TGTGCCAGCAGTTTAGGGTCAGGGGGAGTGAACACTGAAGCTTTCTTT. The chain combines TRBV28 with TRBJ1-1; 7 bases line up with TRBD1. Germline lookup yields CDR1 MDHEN and CDR2 SYDVKM. There are 16 residues in the CDR3. V shed 2 bases and J 0 bases; nucleotides not matched to a gene: 6.

This clone was observed once. The CDR3 loop reads CASSRQTSYGYTF. The CDR3 nucleotides are TGTGCCAGCAGCCGACAGACCTCCTATGGCTACACCTTC. The chain employs TRBV28 and TRBJ1-2; possibly TRBD1 for D (5 bases). CDR1 and CDR2 (germline): MDHEN, SYDVKM. This CDR3 contains 13 residues. V was shortened by 6 bases and J by 4 bases, with 12 bases between the two germline ends.

The V and J genes are TRBV20-1 and TRBJ2-3, with 8 nucleotides matching TRBD1. J lost 6 bases, V lost 3 bases, and 8 bases had no gene match. The CDR3 loop spans 14 amino acids. Germline CDR1 is DFQATT and CDR2 is SNEGSKA (reference sequence). CDR3 amino acids: CSASRTGLSDTQYF. CDR3 nucleotide sequence: TGCAGTGCTAGTAGGACAGGGCTCTCTGATACGCAGTATTTT.

The genes are TRBV11-3 and TRBJ2-3; no clear D gene. The CDR3 spans 15 residues. V was cut by 1 base and J by 0 bases, with 8 bases left in between. The germline V gene has CDR1 SGHNT and CDR2 YENEEA. The CDR3 reads CASSLGQSSTDTQYF. In nucleotides, the CDR3 is TGTGCCAGCAGCTTAGGGCAGTCCAGCACAGATACGCAGTATTTT.

The J gene is TRBJ1-3, the V gene TRBV5-1, with 7 bases matching TRBD1. The V gene end was trimmed by 5 bases and the J gene end by 2 bases; junction bases not matched to a gene: 4. There are 14 residues in the CDR3. Germline V gene data show CDR1 as SGHRS and CDR2 as YFSETQ. The chain's CDR3 is CASSPQGAGNTIYF. CDR3 in DNA: TGCGCCAGCAGTCCCCAGGGGGCTGGAAACACCATATATTTT.

This clone was seen a few times. The chain has TRBV7-9 and TRBJ1-3; D perhaps matches TRBD1 (5 bases). Per the germline V gene, CDR1 is SEHNR and CDR2 is FQNEAQ (reference sequence). The CDR3 spans 15 residues. Trimming took 5 bases from V and 2 from J, leaving 13 bases between them. The DNA for the CDR3 is TGTGCCAGCAGCCTCCCATCGGGGGCTGGAAACACCATATATTTT. Its translation is CASSLPSGAGNTIYF.

The chain carries TRBV23-1 and TRBJ2-1, with D perhaps TRBD1 (6 bases). TRBV23-1 is designated an ORF whose function remains uncertain. The V and J ends lost 6 bases and 9 bases respectively, with 21 bases between them. This CDR3 is 15 amino acids long. The CDR3 loop reads CASRTPQGHMGEQFF. The DNA of the CDR3 is TGCGCCAGCAGGACCCCACAGGGTCACATGGGTGAGCAGTTCTTC.

V usage is TRBV14 and J usage is TRBJ1-1; the D is unclear. The CDR3 loop spans 13 amino acids. V dropped 1 base and J dropped 0 bases, with 3 bases sitting between them. In germline, CDR1 is SGHDN, CDR2 FVKESK. CDR3 sequence (DNA): TGTGCCAGCAGCCAAGCAATGAACACTGAAGCTTTCTTT. Its translation is CASSQAMNTEAFF.

The rearrangement joins TRBV6-5 to TRBJ2-1; D unresolved. In germline, CDR1 is MNHEY, CDR2 SVGAGI. The CDR3 sequence is 13 residues long. V was trimmed by 4 bases and J by 0 bases, leaving 4 bases between them. The CDR3 reads CASSFSSYNEQFF. The CDR3 nucleotides read TGTGCCAGCAGTTTTAGCTCCTACAATGAGCAGTTCTTC.

CDR3 nucleotides: TGTGCCAGCAGCCGGATAGCGGGGGTCCTTTACGAGCAGTACTTC. It codes for CASSRIAGVLYEQYF. The rearrangement links TRBV7-2 to TRBJ2-7; 9 bases match TRBD2. V lost 5 bases, J lost 4 bases, and 9 bases stayed unmatched. CDR1 and CDR2 from the germline V gene are SGHTA and FQGNSA. This CDR3 comprises 15 residues.

CDR3 nucleotide sequence: TGTGCCAGCAGCCCGGGGACAAACTCTGGAAACACCATATATTTT. Protein product: CASSPGTNSGNTIYF. The chain employs TRBV28 and TRBJ1-3, with D possibly being TRBD1 (6 bases). V lost 6 bases and J lost 0, with 12 bases in between. CDR3 length: 15 residues. Germline V gene data show CDR1 as MDHEN and CDR2 as SYDVKM.

This clone appeared a single time. This chain uses TRBV5-4 with TRBJ2-1; 8 bases map to TRBD1. Losses at the gene ends were 4 bases for V and 1 base for J; bases not matched to a gene: 19. The length of the CDR3 is 20 residues. The germline V gene encodes CDR1 SGHNT and CDR2 YYREEE (reference sequence). CDR3 protein: CASSPFTSLRQGTSYNEQFF. DNA of the CDR3: TGTGCCAGCAGCCCCTTCACATCCCTTCGACAGGGGACTTCCTACAATGAGCAGTTCTTC.

The V call is TRBV28, the J call TRBJ2-3; D is unresolved. V was cut by 2 bases and J by 6 bases, with 9 bases left in between. Germline loops: CDR1 MDHEN, CDR2 SYDVKM. This CDR3 is 13 amino acids long. The CDR3 nucleotides read TGTGCCAGCAGTTTAACGAGCATCGATACGCAGTATTTT. Translated, it gives CASSLTSIDTQYF.

V gene TRBV7-2 combines with J gene TRBJ2-3; 7 bases line up with TRBD1. J was trimmed by 1 base and V by 8 bases; bases with no gene match: 6. Germline V gives CDR1 SGHTA, CDR2 FQGNSA. This CDR3 contains 14 residues. The CDR3 sequence is CASVDRAGTDTQYF. CDR3 sequence (DNA): TGTGCCAGCGTTGACAGGGCCGGCACAGATACGCAGTATTTT.

The V and J genes are TRBV7-6 and TRBJ2-1, with D maybe TRBD1 (6 bases). The V end lost 5 bases, the J end lost 5 bases, and 13 bases lay between the germline ends. This CDR3 is 14 amino acids long. The germline V gene has CDR1 SGHVS and CDR2 FNYEAQ. The CDR3 sequence is CASSRRTDNNEQFF. CDR3 DNA: TGTGCCAGCAGCCGAAGGACAGATAACAATGAGCAGTTCTTC.

The J gene is TRBJ2-7, the V gene TRBV19; TRBD2 matches at 13 bases. The trim removed 7 bases at V and 2 bases at J, leaving 11 bases unmatched. Germline CDR1 and CDR2: LNHDA and SQIVND (reference sequence). There are 17 residues in the CDR3. In nucleotides, the CDR3 is TGTGCCAGTACGAGGACTAGCGGGAGATCCGAAACCTACGAGCAGTACTTC. This gives the protein CASTRTSGRSETYEQYF.